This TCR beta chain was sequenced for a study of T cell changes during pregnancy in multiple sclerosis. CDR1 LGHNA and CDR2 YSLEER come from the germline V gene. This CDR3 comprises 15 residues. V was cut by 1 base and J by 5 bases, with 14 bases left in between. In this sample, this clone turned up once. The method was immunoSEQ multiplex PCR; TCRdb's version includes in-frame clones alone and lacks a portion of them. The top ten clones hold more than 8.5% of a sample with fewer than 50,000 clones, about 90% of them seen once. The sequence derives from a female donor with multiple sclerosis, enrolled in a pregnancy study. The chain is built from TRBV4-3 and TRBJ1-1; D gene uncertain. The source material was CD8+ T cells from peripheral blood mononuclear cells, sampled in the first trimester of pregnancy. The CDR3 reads CASSQGPRVGTEAFF. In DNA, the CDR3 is TGCGCCAGCAGCCAAGGCCCCCGGGTCGGGACTGAAGCTTTCTTT.